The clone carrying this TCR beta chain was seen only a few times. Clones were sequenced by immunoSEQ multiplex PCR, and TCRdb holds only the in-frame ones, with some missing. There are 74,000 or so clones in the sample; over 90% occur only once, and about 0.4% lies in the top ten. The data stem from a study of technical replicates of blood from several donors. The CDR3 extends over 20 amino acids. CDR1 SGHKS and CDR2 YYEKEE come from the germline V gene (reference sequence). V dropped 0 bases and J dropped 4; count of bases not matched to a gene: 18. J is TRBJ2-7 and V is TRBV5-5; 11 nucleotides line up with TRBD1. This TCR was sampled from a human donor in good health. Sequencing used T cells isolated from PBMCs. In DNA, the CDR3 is TGTGCCAGCAGCTTGGGTCCTGGACAGGGGGCCTCCATCAAGTATTACGAGCAGTACTTC. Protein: CASSLGPGQGASIKYYEQYF.